A single sample gave rise to the 26 T cell receptor beta chains below, sequenced in a study of technical replicates of blood from several donors. The data were produced by immunoSEQ multiplex PCR, yet TCRdb's version contains in-frame clones alone and is incomplete. The sample holds roughly 76,000 clones, around 94% seen once. Material for sequencing was T cells isolated from PBMCs. The source is a human donor in good health.

CDR3 bases: TGTGCCAGCAATGTCAGGGGGTTATCGACATCGATACAGGGGGCAGAATACGAGCAGTACTTC. This codes for CASNVRGLSTSIQGAEYEQYF. The V and J genes are TRBV28 and TRBJ2-7; 9 bases fit TRBD1. V was clipped by 7 bases and J by 4 bases; unmatched bases: 29. CDR1 and CDR2 from the germline V gene are MDHEN and SYDVKM. The CDR3 is made up of 21 amino acids.

The chain recombines TRBV2 with TRBJ2-7; 9 bases are shared with TRBD1. CDR1 is SNHLY and CDR2 is FYNNEI in the germline V gene. The CDR3 runs to 14 residues. Germline trimming cut 7 bases from V and 6 bases from J; bases unmatched to any gene: 10. The CDR3 DNA reads TGTGCCAGCACCAAGGGACAGGGTATTGGCGAGCAGTACTTC. This gives the protein CASTKGQGIGEQYF.

This clone occurred a few times. The rearrangement joins TRBV18 to TRBJ2-1; possibly TRBD2 for D (5 bases). Deletions cut 5 bases from V and 4 bases from J, with 15 bases between. CDR3 size: 15 residues. CDR1 is KGHSH, CDR2 LQKENI, per germline. Written as DNA, the CDR3 is TGTGCCAGCTCAGCCCCGGGGAATCCTTACAATGAGCAGTTCTTC. Protein sequence: CASSAPGNPYNEQFF.

This sequence joins TRBV5-1 and TRBJ2-1; D unclear. Germline CDR1 reads SGHRS; CDR2 reads YFSETQ. CDR3 length equals 12 residues. The V and J ends lost 1 base and 7 bases respectively, with 6 bases between them. Here the CDR3 DNA reads TGCGCCAGCAGCTTGACCGGGAATGAGCAGTTCTTC. Amino acids: CASSLTGNEQFF.

This clone was seen a single time. The DNA for the CDR3 is TGTGCCAGCACCACACCTTTCCGAGGAAACACCATATATTTT. Amino acid sequence: CASTTPFRGNTIYF. The rearrangement uses TRBV11-2 and TRBJ1-3; D gene ambiguous. This CDR3 comprises 14 residues. Looked up from germline, CDR1 is SGHAT and CDR2 is FQNNGV. Trimming cost V 7 bases and J 4 bases, with 14 bases left between them.

J is TRBJ2-2 and V is TRBV6-5, with 9 nucleotides matching TRBD2. There are 14 residues in the CDR3. Germline V gene lookup returns CDR1 MNHEY and CDR2 SVGAGI. Losses at the gene ends were 7 bases for V and 5 bases for J; bases not matched to a gene: 5. The CDR3, as DNA: TGTGCCAGCAAGACTAGCGGAACTACCGGGGAGCTGTTTTTT. Translated: CASKTSGTTGELFF.

J is TRBJ2-7 and V is TRBV5-4, with TRBD1 matching 9 bases. Germline V gene sequence: CDR1 SGHNT, CDR2 YYREEE (reference sequence). Losses at the gene ends were 2 bases for V and 5 bases for J; bases not matched to a gene: 5. This CDR3 spans 14 amino acids. The CDR3 DNA reads as TGTGCCAGCAGCTTTCGGACAGGGGAGGACGAGCAGTACTTC. Its protein product is CASSFRTGEDEQYF.

The chain combines TRBV15 with TRBJ1-1; D remains ambiguous. The V end was cut by 0 bases, the J end by 0 bases, with 11 bases between. The germline CDR1 and CDR2 sequences are LNHNV and YYDKDF (reference sequence). The CDR3 has 16 residues. The CDR3 region has the DNA TGTGCCACCAGCAGAGATCTGGCCCCTTTGAACACTGAAGCTTTCTTT. Translated: CATSRDLAPLNTEAFF.

This chain links TRBV7-2 with TRBJ1-1, with D perhaps TRBD1 (6 bases). Trimming took 3 bases from V and 3 from J, leaving 8 bases between them. Germline V CDR1 and CDR2: SGHTA, FQGNSA. The CDR3 spans 13 residues. CDR3 sequence (DNA): TGTGCCAGCAGCTTGCAGGGGCACACTGAAGCTTTCTTT. Protein sequence: CASSLQGHTEAFF.

CDR3: CASSSLDTQYF. DNA of the CDR3: TGTGCCAGCAGCAGTTTAGATACGCAGTATTTT. This rearrangement joins TRBV6-5 to TRBJ2-3; no definite D call. Trimming left V 6 bases short and J 5 bases short, with 6 bases between. Germline CDR1 reads MNHEY; CDR2 reads SVGAGI. The CDR3 runs 11 residues.

The chain carries TRBV6-5 and TRBJ1-2; tentative D call: TRBD1 (6 bases). The CDR3 spans 13 residues. V shed 6 bases and J shed 7 bases, with 15 bases lying between them. Per the germline V gene, CDR1 is MNHEY and CDR2 is SVGAGI. CDR3 region: CASSYDRTSGYTF. The CDR3 nucleotides read TGTGCCAGCAGCTACGACAGGACCAGTGGCTACACCTTC.

The V call is TRBV5-4, the J call TRBJ1-2; unclear D gene. The CDR3 is 14 amino acids. V lost 5 bases to trimming and J lost 2 bases, with 13 bases between them. CDR1 and CDR2 (germline): SGHNT, YYREEE (reference sequence). In DNA, the CDR3 is TGTGCCAGCAGATCAAAGACTGAAAACTATGGCTACACCTTC. This sequence encodes CASRSKTENYGYTF.

The chain uses TRBV14 and TRBJ2-7; D remains unclear. Trimming took off 1 base at V and 11 bases at J, with 9 bases between the two ends. The germline gives CDR1 SGHDN, CDR2 FVKESK. This CDR3 region has 11 residues. The CDR3 reads CASSQGFSEYF. DNA of the CDR3: TGTGCCAGCAGCCAAGGTTTTTCAGAGTACTTC.

This sequence joins TRBV27 and TRBJ2-3; TRBD2 might be the D (6 bases). CDR3 length: 15 residues. Trimming took off 4 bases at V and 0 bases at J, with 11 bases between the two ends. CDR1 is MNHEY, CDR2 SMNVEV, per germline (reference sequence). The CDR3, as DNA: TGTGCCAGCAGTTCCGGGAGTCGAAGCACAGATACGCAGTATTTT. Translation: CASSSGSRSTDTQYF.

The chain combines TRBV5-4 with TRBJ2-1; 7 bases agree with TRBD2. This CDR3 spans 17 amino acids. Germline lookup yields CDR1 SGHNT and CDR2 YYREEE (reference sequence). Losses at the gene ends were 0 bases for V and 3 bases for J; bases not matched to a gene: 9. The CDR3 sequence is CASSLVPSAGYYNEQFF. CDR3 sequence (DNA): TGTGCCAGCAGCTTGGTCCCCTCAGCGGGGTACTACAATGAGCAGTTCTTC.

V usage is TRBV7-3 and J usage is TRBJ1-2; 8 bases align to TRBD1. Germline CDR1 reads SGHTA; CDR2 reads FQGTGA. The CDR3 consists of 13 residues. The trim removed 7 bases at V and 3 bases at J, leaving 4 bases unmatched. The CDR3 loop is CASTKQGDYGYTF. CDR3 DNA sequence: TGTGCCAGCACCAAACAGGGGGACTATGGCTACACCTTC.

This chain connects TRBV7-2 to TRBJ2-1, with D possibly TRBD1 on 6 matching bases. Trimming pared 7 bases from V and 6 bases from J, leaving 16 bases between. Germline V lookup: CDR1 SGHTA, CDR2 FQGNSA. The CDR3 loop spans 14 amino acids. The CDR3 DNA follows: TGTGCCAGCAACCTAGACAGGAACGGCAATGAGCAGTTCTTC. This sequence encodes CASNLDRNGNEQFF.

Concerning this clone itself: The same CDR3 is also encoded by other DNA sequences in this sample. The rearrangement joins TRBV2 to TRBJ2-7, with 7 nucleotides matching TRBD1. The J segment lost 5 bases and the V segment lost 6 bases, leaving 4 bases of the junction unmatched. This CDR3 region has 12 residues. Germline V gene data show CDR1 as SNHLY and CDR2 as FYNNEI. CDR3 region: CASRRGLHEQYF. The CDR3 DNA reads TGTGCCAGCAGAAGGGGGCTGCACGAGCAGTACTTC.

The genes are TRBV6-5 and TRBJ1-1, with a tentative D call TRBD1 (5 bases). Germline values: CDR1 MNHEY, CDR2 SVGAGI. The CDR3 runs 13 residues. Between the trimmed V and J ends, which lost 6 bases and 0 bases, there was a span of 8 bases. CDR3 region: CASRGGVNTEAFF. The CDR3 bases are TGTGCCAGCAGGGGAGGGGTGAACACTGAAGCTTTCTTT.

The chain couples TRBV14 to TRBJ2-7; D call uncertain. The germline V gene encodes CDR1 SGHDN and CDR2 FVKESK. Trimming shortened V by 2 bases and J by 3 bases, and 5 bases separated the two germline ends. This CDR3 contains 12 residues. The CDR3 nucleotides read TGTGCCAGCAGCCAATCCTTCTACGAGCAGTACTTC. It is translated as CASSQSFYEQYF.

The V gene is TRBV5-1, the J gene TRBJ2-1, with a tentative D call TRBD2 (5 bases). The V end lost 1 base, the J end lost 5 bases, and 16 bases lay between the germline ends. Germline V lookup: CDR1 SGHRS, CDR2 YFSETQ. CDR3 length: 16 amino acids. The chain's CDR3 is CASSLRRAQKNNEQFF. The CDR3 DNA reads TGCGCCAGCAGCTTGCGGCGGGCGCAGAAGAACAATGAGCAGTTCTTC.

The V gene is TRBV19, the J gene TRBJ1-1, with 8 bases that match TRBD1. Losses at the gene ends were 7 bases for V and 6 bases for J; bases not matched to a gene: 7. The germline gives CDR1 LNHDA, CDR2 SQIVND (reference sequence). The length of the CDR3 is 13 residues. CDR3: CASTTTTGAEAFF. CDR3 sequence (DNA): TGTGCCAGTACTACGACGACAGGGGCTGAAGCTTTCTTT. Supplemented by reference TRBV19 and TRBJ1-1, the full variable domain reads DGGITQSPKYLFRKEGQNVTLSCEQNLNHDAMYWYRQDPGQGLRLIYYSQIVNDFQKGDIAEGYSVSREKKESFPLTVTSAQKNPTAFYLCASTTTTGAEAFFGQGTRLTVV.

In its sample, this clone was seen once. In nucleotides, the CDR3 is TGTGCCAGGGGGACAGGGCTTGAGCAGTTCTTC. The encoded protein is CARGTGLEQFF. This chain connects TRBV2 to TRBJ2-1; the match to TRBD1 covers 9 bases. Trimming cost V 9 bases and J 9 bases; bases outside gene matches: 3. This CDR3 is 11 amino acids long. The V gene's germline CDR1 is SNHLY and CDR2 FYNNEI.

This sequence joins TRBV5-8 and TRBJ1-5; tentatively, D is TRBD1 (6 bases). V gave up 4 bases and J gave up 0 bases, with 14 bases separating them. Germline-derived CDR1 and CDR2 are SGHTS and YDEGEE. This CDR3 contains 16 residues. The CDR3 loop reads CASSPEWGHSNQPQHF. CDR3 DNA sequence: TGTGCCAGCAGCCCTGAGTGGGGGCATAGCAATCAGCCCCAGCATTTT.

This sequence joins TRBV9 and TRBJ1-1, with TRBD1 matching 7 bases. Germline CDR1 and CDR2: SGDLS and YYNGEE. CDR3 length: 15 amino acids. J was trimmed by 1 base and V by 2 bases; bases with no gene match: 5. The CDR3 protein is CASSVSGTANTEAFF. DNA of the CDR3: TGTGCCAGCAGCGTCTCCGGGACAGCGAACACTGAAGCTTTCTTT.

The rearrangement links TRBV10-3 to TRBJ1-2, with 8 bases aligning to TRBD1. The V segment lost 2 bases and the J segment 10 bases; nucleotides outside the gene matches: 6. The CDR3 totals 13 residues. Germline CDR1 and CDR2: ENHRY and SYGVKD. The CDR3 region is CAISEPRGRNYTF. The CDR3 DNA sequence: TGTGCCATCAGTGAGCCCAGGGGGCGAAACTACACCTTC.